This T cell receptor beta chain stems from a study of neurological immune-mediated disorders. The CDR3 contains 17 residues. The V gene's germline CDR1 is SGHVS and CDR2 FQNEAQ. Deletions cut 0 bases from V and 4 bases from J, with 16 bases between. In its sample, this clonotype was seen many times. TCRdb reanalysed the 5' RACE reads using MiXCR and keeps one entry per CDR3 protein. The table has fewer than 35,000 distinct CDR3 sequences, 3.3% seen once. The receptor was derived from a woman younger than 45 with multiple sclerosis. The rearrangement links TRBV7-8 to TRBJ1-5; D gene uncertain. Sequencing was done on a sample of PBMCs. CDR3 residues: CASSLAHQLKENQPQHF. CDR3 sequence (DNA): TGTGCCAGCAGCTTAGCTCACCAATTGAAGGAAAATCAGCCCCAGCATTTT.